A single sample is the source of the 6 T cell receptor beta chains below, sequenced in a study of shared clonotypes between healthy human individuals. Clones were read by immunoSEQ multiplex PCR, and TCRdb kept only the in-frame ones, dropping some. Of millions of clones in the sample, about 92% are singletons; the top ten hold 1.7%. Terminally differentiated effector memory CD45RA+ cells were left out of the naive CD8 fraction, which was CD45RO-negative and positively selected for CCR7. Sequencing was performed on naive CD8+ T cells from PBMCs. These receptors all stem from a man between 18 and 29 years old in good health. Some clones in this sample may be carry-over from other donors' samples.

In this sample, this clone turned up once. This chain connects TRBV11-2 to TRBJ1-3, with a weak D call TRBD1 (5 bases). Looked up from germline, CDR1 is SGHAT and CDR2 is FQNNGV. This CDR3 is 15 amino acids long. Between the trimmed V and J ends, which lost 5 bases and 2 bases, there was a span of 13 bases. CDR3 region: CASSLREGAGNTIYF. CDR3 bases: TGTGCCAGCAGCCTGCGTGAAGGGGCTGGAAACACCATATATTTT.

The CDR3, as DNA: TGTGCCAGCAGCTTATTCATGGGCAGGGCCCAGTTCTTC. This codes for CASSLFMGRAQFF. V gene TRBV11-3 combines with J gene TRBJ2-1; TRBD1 is a possible D gene (5 bases). The CDR3 runs to 13 residues. Germline CDR1 SGHNT, CDR2 YENEEA. The ends were cut back, 2 bases at V and 13 bases at J, with 15 bases in the middle.

The V call is TRBV6-6, the J call TRBJ1-4; D gene ambiguous. Germline assignment: CDR1 MNHNY and CDR2 SVGAGI (reference sequence). Trimming pared 10 bases from V and 8 bases from J, leaving 11 bases between. CDR3 length equals 11 residues. CDR3: CATSEGEKLFF. CDR3 nucleotide sequence: TGTGCCACCTCTGAGGGAGAAAAACTGTTTTTT.

The V call is TRBV28, the J call TRBJ1-5, with 7 positions matching TRBD1. The CDR3 loop spans 15 amino acids. V was clipped by 6 bases and J by 2 bases; unmatched bases: 7. From germline, CDR1 is MDHEN and CDR2 SYDVKM. The CDR3 nucleotides are TGTGCCAGCAGGGACAGGCTAGGCGGCAATCAGCCCCAGCATTTT. Its protein is CASRDRLGGNQPQHF.

This clone appeared once. The CDR3: CASHSLVSGGPYTIYF. The CDR3 DNA follows: TGTGCCAGCCACAGCTTGGTGTCAGGGGGCCCTTACACCATATATTTT. V is TRBV5-8 and J is TRBJ1-3; TRBD1 matches 8 bases. In germline, CDR1 is SGHTS, CDR2 YDEGEE. V was pared by 7 bases and J by 8 bases, with 17 bases of the junction left unmatched. The CDR3 is 16 residues long.

The chain uses TRBV11-2 and TRBJ2-1, with TRBD2 as a possible D gene (5 bases). Germline V gene lookup returns CDR1 SGHAT and CDR2 FQNNGV. The V end was cut by 3 bases, the J end by 3 bases, with 12 bases between. This CDR3 comprises 15 residues. The CDR3 coding sequence is TGTGCCAGCAGCTTGGACCCCGGGAACTACAATGAGCAGTTCTTC. Amino acids: CASSLDPGNYNEQFF.